Each of the 18 T cell receptor beta chains below was sequenced from the same sample in a study of CD8 T cells in Susac syndrome. Random hexamers were used to reverse transcribe the RNA input (about 0.45 to 1 ug). From the immunoSEQ multiplex PCR reads, TCRdb called clonotypes with MiXCR, one entry per CDR3 protein. The sample shows 250,000 to 350,000 distinct CDR3 sequences, 92% of them seen only once. The specimen was CD4+ T cells from PBMCs. Source of these receptors: a human donor with multiple sclerosis.

The J gene is TRBJ1-2, the V gene TRBV25-1, with 8 bases lining up with TRBD1. The CDR3 is made up of 15 amino acids. V shed 2 bases and J 4 bases; nucleotides not matched to a gene: 6. The V gene's germline CDR1 is MGHDK and CDR2 SYGVNS. CDR3 protein: CASSERTGFFYGYTF. CDR3 bases: TGTGCCAGCAGTGAAAGGACAGGGTTTTTCTATGGCTACACCTTC.

This sequence joins TRBV7-9 and TRBJ2-1, with 9 bases lining up with TRBD2. The CDR3 consists of 16 residues. In germline, CDR1 is SEHNR, CDR2 FQNEAQ (reference sequence). The V segment lost 6 bases and the J segment 0 bases; nucleotides outside the gene matches: 6. The CDR3 nucleotides read TGTGCCAGCAGATCCAGCGGGGGGAGCTCCTACAATGAGCAGTTCTTC. Its protein product is CASRSSGGSSYNEQFF.

This chain uses TRBV6-2 or TRBV6-3 with TRBJ2-2, with 7 positions matching TRBD2. After removal of 10 bases from V and 5 bases from J, the junction contained 7 bases not matched to a gene. The CDR3 length is 13 residues. Germline-derived CDR1 and CDR2 are MNHEY and SVGEGT. In nucleotides, the CDR3 is TGTGCCATCTCGCGGCGGGAGACCGGGGAGCTGTTTTTT. Its protein product is CAISRRETGELFF.

The CDR3 DNA follows: TGTGCCAGCAGTGAATCCCAGTTTCCGCCCTTTAGCGGCTACACCTTC. This encodes CASSESQFPPFSGYTF. V is TRBV25-1 and J is TRBJ1-2; D is unclear. The CDR3 sequence is 16 residues long. The ends were cut back, 1 base at V and 8 bases at J, with 20 bases in the middle. Looked up from germline, CDR1 is MGHDK and CDR2 is SYGVNS.

The sample holds a few counts of this clonotype. This rearrangement joins TRBV7-2 to TRBJ2-5; 10 nucleotides agree with TRBD2. With V trimmed by 3 bases and J by 2 bases, 3 bases remained unmatched. CDR1 SGHTA and CDR2 FQGNSA come from the germline V gene. The CDR3 covers 15 residues. The CDR3 spells CASSLRLAGQETQYF. CDR3 in DNA: TGTGCCAGCAGCTTGCGACTAGCGGGTCAAGAGACCCAGTACTTC.

This chain uses TRBV9 with TRBJ1-2; 10 nucleotides align to TRBD1. The CDR3 is made up of 14 amino acids. V lost 4 bases and J lost 8; bases outside the gene matches: 8. CDR1 is SGDLS, CDR2 YYNGEE, per germline. DNA of the CDR3: TGTGCCAGCAGCAATACGGGACAGGGGCAAGGCTACACCTTC. Encoded protein: CASSNTGQGQGYTF.

A single count supports this clonotype. This rearrangement joins TRBV19 to TRBJ2-7; D might be TRBD1 or TRBD2, each matching 5 bases. Looked up from germline, CDR1 is LNHDA and CDR2 is SQIVND (reference sequence). V was pared by 6 bases and J by 7 bases, with 16 bases between. This CDR3 spans 13 amino acids. The CDR3 DNA sequence: TGTGCCAGTAGCCGATCGGGGCCGGGGGAGCAGTACTTC. Translated: CASSRSGPGEQYF.

The gene calls are TRBV5-1 and TRBJ1-1, with a possible D match to TRBD1 (5 bases). The CDR3 totals 15 residues. With 3 bases removed from V and 5 bases from J, the gap between germline ends came to 17 bases. Germline CDR1 SGHRS, CDR2 YFSETQ. The CDR3 sequence: CASSSLGFGGTEAFF. Here the CDR3 DNA reads TGCGCCAGCAGCTCATTGGGCTTTGGGGGGACTGAAGCTTTCTTT. Full variable domain (rest looked up from reference TRBV5-1 and TRBJ1-1): KAGVTQTPRYLIKTRGQQVTLSCSPISGHRSVSWYQQTPGQGLQFLFEYFSETQRNKGNFPGRFSGRQFSNSRSEMNVSTLELGDSALYLCASSSLGFGGTEAFFGQGTRLTVV.

This chain joins TRBV7-3 and TRBJ2-2; D possibly uses TRBD1 or TRBD2 (5 bases each). The CDR3 is 13 amino acids. V was trimmed by 5 bases and J by 6 bases, leaving 10 bases between them. Germline V gene data show CDR1 as SGHTA and CDR2 as FQGTGA. DNA for the CDR3: TGTGCCAGCAGCCCACTGGGGGCCGGGGAGCTGTTTTTT. This codes for CASSPLGAGELFF.

CDR3 nucleotides: TGCAGCGTTGAGGGGAGCGTCCCAGATACGCAGTATTTT. Protein sequence: CSVEGSVPDTQYF. This chain links TRBV29-1 with TRBJ2-3; a weak D match, TRBD2 (5 bases). The germline CDR1 and CDR2 sequences are SQVTM and ANQGSEA. Trimming shortened V by 3 bases and J by 4 bases, and 11 bases separated the two germline ends. This CDR3 region has 13 residues.

This rearrangement joins TRBV6-1 to TRBJ1-2; 10 nucleotides match TRBD1. CDR3 size: 14 residues. Germline assignment: CDR1 MNHNS and CDR2 SASEGT. Germline trimming cut 8 bases from V and 4 bases from J; bases unmatched to any gene: 7. CDR3 region: CASERDRGSYGYTF. Written as DNA, the CDR3 is TGTGCCAGCGAAAGGGACAGGGGTTCCTATGGCTACACCTTC.

CDR3 sequence: CASSLAGVAGGRFLNEQFF. The CDR3 DNA reads as TGTGCCAGCAGTTTAGCGGGGGTAGCGGGGGGGCGGTTTCTCAATGAGCAGTTCTTC. The J gene is TRBJ2-1, the V gene TRBV12-3 or TRBV12-4, with 11 positions matching TRBD2. This CDR3 contains 19 residues. The V and J ends lost 0 bases and 6 bases, in that order; junction bases with no gene match: 13.

The genes are TRBV6-2 or TRBV6-3 and TRBJ1-1; D gene unclear. The CDR3 sequence is 14 residues long. Trimming took 2 bases from V and 5 from J, leaving 12 bases between them. Germline assignment: CDR1 MNHEY and CDR2 SVGEGT. CDR3 amino acids: CASSYPRESTEAFF. The DNA for the CDR3 is TGTGCCAGCAGTTACCCACGGGAGTCGACTGAAGCTTTCTTT.

This clonotype was detected only once. The V call is TRBV4-1, the J call TRBJ2-1; D remains ambiguous. The CDR3 totals 15 residues. CDR1 and CDR2 (germline): MGHRA, YSYEKL. Deletions cut 0 bases from V and 5 bases from J, with 11 bases between. The CDR3 nucleotides are TGCGCCAGCAGCCAAGAGGCCACTTCACACAATGAGCAGTTCTTC. Translation gives CASSQEATSHNEQFF.

This clonotype occurred once. J is TRBJ2-5 and V is TRBV10-1; no clear D gene. This CDR3 comprises 10 residues. V dropped 7 bases and J dropped 6 bases, with 6 bases sitting between them. Germline assignment: CDR1 WNHNN and CDR2 SYGVQD (reference sequence). The CDR3 region is CASTLKTQYF. DNA of the CDR3: TGCGCCAGCACCCTGAAGACCCAGTACTTC.

The chain has TRBV4-2 and TRBJ2-3; D unclear. This CDR3 is 13 amino acids long. Trimming took 6 bases from V and 3 from J, leaving 10 bases between them. CDR1 is LGHNA, CDR2 YNFKEQ, per germline. DNA of the CDR3: TGTGCCAGCAGGGACGGTGGTACAGATACGCAGTATTTT. As protein: CASRDGGTDTQYF.

The chain carries TRBV11-3 and TRBJ2-1; D unresolved. The CDR3 has 14 amino acids. CDR1 is SGHNT, CDR2 YENEEA, per germline. The V end lost 0 bases, the J end lost 4 bases, and 7 bases lay between the germline ends. CDR3 region: CASSLDLSYNEQFF. CDR3 in DNA: TGTGCCAGCAGCTTAGATCTGAGTTACAATGAGCAGTTCTTC.

This clonotype was detected once. V and J are TRBV5-4 and TRBJ2-1; 9 bases agree with TRBD1. Germline V CDR1 and CDR2: SGHNT, YYREEE (reference sequence). CDR3 size: 15 residues. Trimming cost V 3 bases and J 4 bases; bases outside gene matches: 5. The CDR3 DNA sequence: TGTGCCAGCAGCTCTGGACAGGGGATGTACAATGAGCAGTTCTTC. It is translated as CASSSGQGMYNEQFF.